The present TCR beta chain was sequenced within a study of blood T cell repertoires in COVID-19. Study-wide background: Sites across the United States, Italy and Spain contributed samples from acute and convalescent COVID-19.

The length of the CDR3 is 11 residues. V lost 8 bases and J lost 7, with 11 bases in between. Per germline, CDR1 SQVTM and CDR2 ANQGSEA. In the authors' methods: Using reference gene primer amplification, nucleated cell counts were estimated. The assay was immunoSEQ multiplex PCR, and TCRdb's table has in-frame clones only and misses some. The V and J calls and clone size come from that table; D and trimming were worked out from the DNA. The sample has 300,000 to 350,000 clones, around 87% seen once. The clonotype originates from a woman aged 45 to 65 with COVID-19, enrolled during active disease. The sample consisted of peripheral blood. The rearrangement uses TRBV29-1 and TRBJ1-4; tentative D call: TRBD1 (5 bases). CDR3 amino acids: CSFREGEKLFF. In DNA form, the CDR3 reads TGCAGCTTCAGGGAGGGTGAAAAACTGTTTTTT.